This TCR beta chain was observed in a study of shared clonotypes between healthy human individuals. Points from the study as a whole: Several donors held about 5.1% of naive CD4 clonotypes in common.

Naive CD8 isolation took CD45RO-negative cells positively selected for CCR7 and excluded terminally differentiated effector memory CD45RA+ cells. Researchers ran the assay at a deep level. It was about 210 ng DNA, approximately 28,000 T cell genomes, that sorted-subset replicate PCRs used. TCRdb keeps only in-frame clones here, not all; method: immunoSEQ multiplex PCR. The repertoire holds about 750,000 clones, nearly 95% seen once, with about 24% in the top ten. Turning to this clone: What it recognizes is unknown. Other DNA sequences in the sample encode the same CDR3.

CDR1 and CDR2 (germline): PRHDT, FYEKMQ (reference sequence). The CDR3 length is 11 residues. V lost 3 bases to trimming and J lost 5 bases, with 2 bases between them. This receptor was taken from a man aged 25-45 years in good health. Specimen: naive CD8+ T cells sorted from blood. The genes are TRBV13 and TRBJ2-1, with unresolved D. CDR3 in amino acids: CASSLNNEQFF. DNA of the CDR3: TGTGCCAGCAGCTTGAACAATGAGCAGTTCTTC.